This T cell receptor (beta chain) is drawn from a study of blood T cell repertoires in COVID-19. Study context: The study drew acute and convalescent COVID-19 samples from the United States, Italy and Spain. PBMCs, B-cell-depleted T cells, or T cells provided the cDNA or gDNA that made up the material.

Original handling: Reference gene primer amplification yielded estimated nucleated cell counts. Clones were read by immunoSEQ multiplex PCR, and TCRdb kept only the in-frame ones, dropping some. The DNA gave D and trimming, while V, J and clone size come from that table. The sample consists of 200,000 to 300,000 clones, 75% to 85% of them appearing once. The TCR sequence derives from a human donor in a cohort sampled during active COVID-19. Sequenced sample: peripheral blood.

The chain's CDR3 is CASSHTWGEDQPQHF. CDR3 sequence (DNA): TGTGCCAGCAGCCACACATGGGGGGAAGATCAGCCCCAGCATTTT. The J gene is TRBJ1-5, the V gene TRBV28; a weak D match, TRBD1 (5 bases). Germline CDR1 MDHEN, CDR2 SYDVKM. Trimming left V 6 bases short and J 5 bases short, with 17 bases between. The CDR3 is made up of 15 amino acids. The variable domain in full, with the rest retrieved from reference TRBV28 and TRBJ1-5, is DVKVTQSSRYLVKRTGEKVFLECVQDMDHENMFWYRQDPGLGLRLIYFSYDVKMKEKGDIPEGYSVSREKKERFSLILESASTNQTSMYLCASSHTWGEDQPQHFGDGTRLSIL.